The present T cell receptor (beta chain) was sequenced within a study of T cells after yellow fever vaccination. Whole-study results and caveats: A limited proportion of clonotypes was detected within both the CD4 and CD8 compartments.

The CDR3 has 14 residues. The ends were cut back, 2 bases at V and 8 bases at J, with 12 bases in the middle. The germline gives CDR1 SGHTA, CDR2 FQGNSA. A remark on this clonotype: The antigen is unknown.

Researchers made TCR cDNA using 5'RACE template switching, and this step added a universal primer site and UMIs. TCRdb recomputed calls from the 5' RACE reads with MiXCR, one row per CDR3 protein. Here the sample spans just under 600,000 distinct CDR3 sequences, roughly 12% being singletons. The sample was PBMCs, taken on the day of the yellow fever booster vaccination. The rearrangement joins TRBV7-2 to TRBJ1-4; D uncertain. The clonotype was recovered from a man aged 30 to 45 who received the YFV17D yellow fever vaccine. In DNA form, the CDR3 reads TGTGCCAGCAGCTTATGGGCCAGCTCAGAAAAACTGTTTTTT. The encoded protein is CASSLWASSEKLFF. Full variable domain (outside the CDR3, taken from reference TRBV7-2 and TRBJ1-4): GAGVSQSPSNKVTEKGKDVELRCDPISGHTALYWYRQSLGQGLEFLIYFQGNSAPDKSGLPSDRFSAERTGGSVSTLTIQRTQQEDSAVYLCASSLWASSEKLFFGSGTQLSVL.